Detailed here is one T cell receptor beta chain. The target of this receptor is not known. Per-base qualities were not stored, and no clone one base away is much larger. This entry belongs to a study of Ad26.COV2.S vaccination and SARS-CoV-2 variants (dated by TCRdb to the early 2020s). A note on the overall study: Vaccine-arm donors came from COV1001, a multicentre, randomized, double-blind, placebo-controlled phase I-IIa trial of Ad26.COV2.S in healthy adults. Ad26.COV2.S was administered intramuscularly at 5 x 10^10 or 1 x 10^11 viral particles, either as a single shot or as two shots given 56 days apart. The specificity and breadth of SARS-CoV-2-reactive T cell receptors after Ad26.COV2.S vaccination were assessed by TCRbeta repertoire sequencing. The TCR-sequenced set comprised approximately 32 samples: 19 Ad26.COV2.S vaccine recipients, 5 placebo recipients and 8 SARS-CoV-2 convalescent individuals. Trial participants were randomized into five groups of five: low-dose or high-dose Ad26.COV2.S given once or twice, or placebo on both occasions. Throughout the experiments and outcome assessment, investigators stayed blinded to trial group allocation. Overall study outcomes, separate from this receptor: Vaccine and placebo recipients had comparable non-spike TCR breadth, which fits with the vaccine containing only spike. Ad26.COV2.S recipients had higher spike-specific TCR breadth than placebo recipients (P = 0.0014). Comparing responses between vaccine doses or regimens was not something the study was powered to do. Substantial breadth of spike-specific CD8+ and CD4+ T cell responses was reported after vaccination. It was noted by the authors that total T cell responses may have been underestimated by the TCR breadth and depth analyses.

The immunoSEQ Assay was the method used to sequence TCRbeta CDR3 regions. After extraction, genomic DNA underwent amplification by bias-controlled multiplex PCR, followed by high-throughput sequencing. Per the source publication's procedure: To quantify the absolute abundance of each unique TCRbeta CDR3 region, sequences were collapsed and filtered. T cell fraction was estimated by normalizing TCRbeta template counts to usable DNA, with usable DNA measured through amplification of reference genes found in all nucleated cells. Repertoire TCRs were annotated as SARS-CoV-2-specific when V gene, CDR3 amino acid sequence and J gene were exactly matched to a known reactive TCR set. The reference SARS-CoV-2 TCR set was obtained from MIRA and was filtered for enrichment in COVID-19-positive ImmuneCODE repertoires, whereby public or cross-reactive TCRs were removed. Drawing on the MIRA antigens, annotated TCRs were analysed further at the level of specific ORF or position within ORF. Breadth was defined as the number of annotated unique rearrangements divided by the total number of unique productive rearrangements, and depth was defined as the summed frequency of the annotated unique rearrangements. TCR breadth was compared between groups using two-sided Wilcoxon rank-sum tests. Entries here come from immuneACCESS through TCRdb and include only in-frame sequences with V and J called. Some clones fail to appear in such tables; in the studies checked, an unresolved V gene covers under half of the shortfall, and the cause of the remainder is unknown. V and J calls and clone size follow that table, whereas D and trimming were derived from the DNA. The sample table lists hundreds of thousands of clones, roughly four fifths of them with a count of one. The ten largest clones add up to 7% to 9.5% of the sample.

The V end gives up 2 bases and the J end 8 bases, leaving 8 bases in the junction not matched to a gene. Taken from the germline V gene (reference sequence), the CDR1 and CDR2 loops are SGHNT and YYREEE. The CDR3, cysteine through phenylalanine, is 15 amino acids long. The DNA shown is the 45-base CDR3, in frame from base 1. The treatment or condition label corresponds to: around 19 received Ad26.COV2.S at low or high dose, single or two shots; 5 received placebo; per-sample allocation not given. For vaccine and placebo recipients, repertoires were sequenced using samples collected on day 63 after the first injection. In Cohort 1b, fewer than 30 adults aged 18-55 years were enrolled at a single site in Boston, USA, between 29 July and 7 August 2020. Ad26.COV2.S was a replication-incompetent adenovirus type 26 vector that expressed a prefusion-stabilized SARS-CoV-2 spike protein derived from the original Wuhan strain.

The chain joins TRBV5-4 to TRBJ2-1; TRBD2 fits 9 bases in the junction. The specimen comprised peripheral blood, sampled in a trial of Ad26.COV2.S vaccine versus placebo. The TCR sequence derives from a person between 18 and 59 years old who received the Ad26.COV2.S COVID-19 vaccine or a placebo. The CDR3 in this case is CASSFRGGVLDEQFF. At the DNA level, the sequence is TGTGCCAGCAGCTTTCGCGGGGGGGTTTTAGATGAGCAGTTCTTC. The entire variable domain, with the stretches around the CDR3 drawn from the reference TRBV5-4 and TRBJ2-1 proteins, is ETGVTQSPTHLIKTRGQQVTLRCSSQSGHNTVSWYQQALGQGPQFIFQYYREEENGRGNFPPRFSGLQFPNYSSELNVNALELDDSALYLCASSFRGGVLDEQFFGPGTRLTVL.